This T cell receptor beta chain appears in the sequencing data of a study of T cells in Graves' hyperthyroidism and ophthalmopathy. At the level of the study: Blood was drawn when the patient was first diagnosed and still untreated.

The germline gives CDR1 GTSNPN, CDR2 SVGIG (reference sequence). The CDR3 consists of 14 residues. V gave up 3 bases and J gave up 9 bases, with 18 bases separating them. Duration under 3 months, a NOSPECS grade of at least 4, and a Clinical Activity Score of at least 3 characterized the ophthalmopathy patients. Criteria for exclusion of patients were uncontrolled infection, other autoimmune disease, pregnancy or lactation. Orbital computed tomography, thyroid ultrasound, serum thyroxine and TRAb, and clinical symptoms together informed the diagnoses. The investigators amplified TCR beta CDR3 regions from RNA transcripts. With the HTBI primer set, the TCR CDR3 went through a first round of RT-PCR. TCRdb re-called the multiplex PCR reads with MiXCR, one entry per CDR3 protein. The top ten hold roughly 7% of the sample, which has 640,000 or so distinct CDR3 sequences, approximately 15% seen once. This clonotype was counted at least ten times.

Sequenced sample: blood. The TCR originated in a woman younger than 35 with Graves' ophthalmopathy. The chain combines TRBV30 with TRBJ1-5; perhaps TRBD1 as D (6 bases). CDR3 residues: CAWSVQGPRGPQHF. CDR3 bases: TGTGCCTGGAGCGTCCAGGGGCCGCGGGGGCCCCAGCATTTT.